This T cell receptor beta chain is drawn from a study of T cells in Graves' hyperthyroidism and ophthalmopathy. Overall study results and limits: The model's output predicted ophthalmopathy at a median of about 5.9 months prior to onset. Separating ophthalmopathy from stable hyperthyroidism was achieved by a 13 V-J model.

Diagnoses used clinical symptoms, serum thyroxine and TRAb, thyroid ultrasound and orbital computed tomography. The junction had 6 bases not matched to a gene; V was cut back by 1 base and J by 1 base. Per germline, CDR1 SGHAT and CDR2 FQNNGV. The CDR3 has 18 amino acids. The TCR beta CDR3 regions underwent amplification using RNA transcripts as the source. During a first-round RT-PCR of the TCR CDR3, the HTBI primer set was used. Each CDR3 protein gets one entry after TCRdb re-called the multiplex PCR reads with MiXCR. The profile covers a few hundred thousand distinct CDR3 sequences, with 46% appearing a single time and around 7.7% taken by the ten largest. This clonotype was seen repeatedly, ten times or more. Its specificity is unknown.

The TCR comes from a woman younger than 35 with Graves' hyperthyroidism. The V call is TRBV11-2, the J call TRBJ2-6; TRBD1 aligns across 8 bases. Source material: peripheral blood or thyroid tissue (not recorded which). In nucleotides, the CDR3 is TGTGCCAGCAGCTTAGTTGGCAGGGGGCGATCTGGGGCCAACGTCCTGACTTTC. This translates into CASSLVGRGRSGANVLTF.